Listed below are T cell receptor beta chains from one sample, sequenced in a study of blood T cells in healthy people across ages. TCRdb reprocessed the 5' RACE reads via MiXCR and lists one record per CDR3 protein. Here the sample spans more than 1,400,000 distinct CDR3 sequences, approximately 38% being singletons. Sequenced input: blood. These receptors were obtained from a woman aged 18-29 years in good health. CDR3s include the opening cysteine and the closing phenylalanine or tryptophan. Each record gives: J gene, V gene, CDR3 length, CDR3 protein.

j_call: TRBJ1-5
v_call: TRBV20-1
cdr3_length: 16
cdr3_aa: CSARDRGESSNQPQHF

j_call: TRBJ1-4
v_call: TRBV3-1
cdr3_length: 13
cdr3_aa: CASSQGLREKLFF

j_call: TRBJ2-1
v_call: TRBV9
cdr3_length: 15
cdr3_aa: CASSLAPGQNNEQFF

j_call: TRBJ1-5
v_call: TRBV12-3/TRBV12-4
cdr3_length: 15
cdr3_aa: CASSLPGYSNQPQHF

j_call: TRBJ2-5
v_call: TRBV20-1
cdr3_length: 14
cdr3_aa: CSAREGLAGMEQYF

j_call: TRBJ2-7
v_call: TRBV11-1
cdr3_length: 15
cdr3_aa: CASSSRDRAIHEQYF

j_call: -
v_call: TRBV27
cdr3_length: 14
cdr3_aa: CASSTDREGYEQYF

j_call: TRBJ1-4
v_call: TRBV6-2/TRBV6-3
cdr3_length: 12
cdr3_aa: CASNTQYEKLFF

j_call: TRBJ2-3
v_call: TRBV12-3/TRBV12-4
cdr3_length: 16
cdr3_aa: CASSRYLAGDTDTQYF

j_call: TRBJ2-1
v_call: TRBV5-1
cdr3_length: 15
cdr3_aa: CASSSALAGYNEQFF

j_call: TRBJ2-5
v_call: TRBV6-6
cdr3_length: 14
cdr3_aa: CASSSAQGQETQYF

j_call: TRBJ2-3
v_call: TRBV20-1
cdr3_length: 15
cdr3_aa: CSAGRTSGHSDTQYF

j_call: TRBJ1-2
v_call: TRBV2
cdr3_length: 14
cdr3_aa: CASSESGQEYGYTF

j_call: TRBJ1-6
v_call: TRBV20-1
cdr3_length: 15
cdr3_aa: CSARNPTGTNSPLHF

j_call: -
v_call: TRBV12-3/TRBV12-4
cdr3_length: 14
cdr3_aa: CASSFGRTGAEQYF

j_call: TRBJ1-4
v_call: TRBV5-1
cdr3_length: 17
cdr3_aa: CASSRGGETTFNEKLFF

j_call: TRBJ2-7
v_call: TRBV27
cdr3_length: 16
cdr3_aa: CASSFAPGLAPRAQYF

j_call: TRBJ2-6
v_call: TRBV28
cdr3_length: 16
cdr3_aa: CASSLSVGAGANVLTF

j_call: TRBJ1-6
v_call: TRBV7-9
cdr3_length: 15
cdr3_aa: CASSFVTANNSPLHF

j_call: TRBJ1-1
v_call: TRBV5-6
cdr3_length: 14
cdr3_aa: CASETLHRTWDGFF

j_call: TRBJ1-2
v_call: TRBV20-1
cdr3_length: 12
cdr3_aa: CSAREEGSGYTF

j_call: TRBJ2-5
v_call: TRBV30
cdr3_length: 17
cdr3_aa: CAWSAWLAGGVPETQYF

j_call: TRBJ1-4
v_call: TRBV7-6
cdr3_length: 13
cdr3_aa: CASAGQGSEKLFF

j_call: TRBJ2-7
v_call: TRBV7-9
cdr3_length: 16
cdr3_aa: CASSSDRPGTSYEQYF

j_call: TRBJ1-2
v_call: TRBV29-1
cdr3_length: 15
cdr3_aa: CSVARQGGTNYGYTF

j_call: TRBJ2-1
v_call: TRBV4-2
cdr3_length: 19
cdr3_aa: CASSQDRAASGGAWREQFF

j_call: TRBJ1-1
v_call: TRBV6-5
cdr3_length: 13
cdr3_aa: CASSYSVTTEAFF

j_call: TRBJ1-1
v_call: TRBV7-9
cdr3_length: 12
cdr3_aa: CSSSLEPGAAFF

j_call: TRBJ2-1
v_call: TRBV20-1
cdr3_length: 15
cdr3_aa: CSAYPYSGGDYEQFF

j_call: TRBJ1-2
v_call: TRBV28
cdr3_length: 11
cdr3_aa: CATQGLDGCTF

j_call: TRBJ2-1
v_call: TRBV6-1
cdr3_length: 14
cdr3_aa: CASLIGPRDNEQFF

j_call: TRBJ2-7
v_call: TRBV20-1
cdr3_length: 13
cdr3_aa: CSARDLTGFEQYF

j_call: TRBJ2-3
v_call: TRBV28
cdr3_length: 18
cdr3_aa: CASASLLPRDVWTDTQYF

j_call: TRBJ2-5
v_call: TRBV2
cdr3_length: 14
cdr3_aa: CASYDSGRAETQYF

j_call: TRBJ1-1
v_call: TRBV27
cdr3_length: 12
cdr3_aa: CASIGLWTEAFF

j_call: TRBJ2-5
v_call: TRBV20-1
cdr3_length: 13
cdr3_aa: CSARVSGPETQYF

j_call: TRBJ2-5
v_call: TRBV12-3/TRBV12-4
cdr3_length: 13
cdr3_aa: CASRNFGGETQYF

j_call: TRBJ1-1
v_call: TRBV27
cdr3_length: 14
cdr3_aa: CASSLSAANTEAFF

j_call: TRBJ2-7
v_call: TRBV20-1
cdr3_length: 12
cdr3_aa: CSGQYPPGEQYF

j_call: TRBJ2-7
v_call: TRBV6-5
cdr3_length: 13
cdr3_aa: CASSRRDEGTQYF

j_call: -
v_call: TRBV7-9
cdr3_length: 15
cdr3_aa: CASSYPGQGSVEQYF

j_call: TRBJ1-5
v_call: TRBV6-5
cdr3_length: 14
cdr3_aa: CAGRPGVGDQPQHF

j_call: TRBJ2-1
v_call: TRBV30
cdr3_length: 14
cdr3_aa: CAWSKAGTYNEQFF

j_call: TRBJ2-3
v_call: TRBV29-1
cdr3_length: 11
cdr3_aa: CSGHETDTQYF

j_call: TRBJ2-7
v_call: TRBV6-4
cdr3_length: 13
cdr3_aa: CAAITGDPYEQYF

j_call: TRBJ1-2
v_call: TRBV7-3
cdr3_length: 14
cdr3_aa: CVSSLDHSGYGYTF

j_call: TRBJ2-1
v_call: TRBV18
cdr3_length: 13
cdr3_aa: CASSLTGGLGQFF

j_call: TRBJ2-3
v_call: TRBV7-2
cdr3_length: 18
cdr3_aa: CASSLLERGTSGPDTQYF

j_call: TRBJ2-7
v_call: TRBV14
cdr3_length: 20
cdr3_aa: CASSQDSDRFGQGTSYEQYF

j_call: TRBJ1-2
v_call: TRBV12-3/TRBV12-4
cdr3_length: 11
cdr3_aa: CASSQMGGYTF

j_call: TRBJ2-5
v_call: TRBV20-1
cdr3_length: 16
cdr3_aa: CSGKEGALSSQETQYF

j_call: TRBJ2-5
v_call: TRBV5-1
cdr3_length: 16
cdr3_aa: CASSSSLAGTRDEQYF

j_call: TRBJ2-1
v_call: TRBV12-3/TRBV12-4
cdr3_length: 17
cdr3_aa: CASSLVPDRSSYNEQFF

j_call: TRBJ2-5
v_call: TRBV19
cdr3_length: 15
cdr3_aa: CASSTPGLAKETQYF